This T cell receptor (beta chain) appears in the sequencing data of a study of CD8 T cells in ankylosing spondylitis (TCRdb year 2017). Describing the broader study: The study profiled T cell receptor beta repertoires in healthy donors and ankylosing spondylitis patients to find disease-linked TCR variants. In total, the full study cohort was made up of 85 to 140 healthy donors and 25 ankylosing spondylitis patients. Peripheral blood was sampled, and synovial fluid was also collected from ankylosing spondylitis patients.

Synovial fluid samples were matched to blood samples from the same ankylosing spondylitis patients. Results and caveats for the whole study, not just this receptor: Some of the motif variants had been reported before in the synovial fluid and blood of reactive arthritis patients, a finding that suggests common disease-initiation mechanisms. Blood from ankylosing spondylitis patients appeared to be characterized by a TCR beta motif composed of several highly homologous amino acid variants. The disease-linked clones were reported to be significantly enriched in matched synovial fluid samples from ankylosing spondylitis patients. The disease-linked clones had a CD8+ phenotype and were found at relatively low frequencies in peripheral blood.

To note about this clonotype: The antigen it binds to is not known. Base qualities are not recorded, but no much larger clone differs from it by a single base.

Sequencing relied on an Illumina HiSeq 2500. TCR beta libraries were prepared by quantitative 5'-RACE with molecular barcodes. The paper's processing steps were these. A new computational method, built on a probabilistic model of VDJ rearrangement, was used to identify disease-linked TCR variants. The raw public reads went through TCRdb reprocessing: fastp at Q25, MiXCR clone calling, in-frame beta chains kept. Rows with one shared CDR3 protein collapse into an entry with the most common genes and DNA. TCRdb, not the original authors, processed these V and J calls. Counted in this sample were about 160,000 distinct CDR3 sequences; under 55% of them appeared once. The ten biggest clones cover roughly 15% of the sample. The CDR3 runs 16 amino acids, cysteine and phenylalanine included. CDR3 DNA is the only sequence kept; it has 48 bases, read in frame from the first base. Via the germline V gene, CDR1 is ENHRY and CDR2 SYGVKD. Germline trimming amounts to 9 bases on V and 2 bases on J, with 15 as the count of junction bases outside the gene matches.

Sequenced: synovial fluid, either unsorted or a sorted T cell fraction (not recorded which). This receptor was taken from a male donor with ankylosing spondylitis. The rearrangement combines TRBV10-3 with TRBJ1-1; 7 central bases correspond to TRBD1. CDR3 reads: CAICRGSDRDNTEAFF. The sequence in DNA is TGTGCCATTTGCCGAGGTAGCGACAGGGACAACACTGAAGCTTTCTTT.